In this sample, the clone carrying this T cell receptor (beta chain) turned up many times. The sample originates from a study of tumor-infiltrating lymphocytes in oesophageal squamous cell carcinoma. TCRdb analysed the PCR reads with MiXCR anew, one entry per CDR3 protein. The sample includes under 25,000 distinct CDR3 sequences, approximately 40% of them seen just once. V lost 0 bases to trimming and J lost 4 bases, with 7 bases between them. CDR3 size: 13 residues. Germline lookup yields CDR1 SGHTA and CDR2 FQGNSA. Sequencing was carried out using blood. The receptor comes from a male donor with esophageal squamous cell carcinoma. The chain employs TRBV7-2 and TRBJ2-7; D remains unclear. The chain's CDR3 is CASSLAVGYEQYF. In DNA form, the CDR3 reads TGTGCCAGCAGCTTAGCGGTAGGGTACGAGCAGTACTTC.